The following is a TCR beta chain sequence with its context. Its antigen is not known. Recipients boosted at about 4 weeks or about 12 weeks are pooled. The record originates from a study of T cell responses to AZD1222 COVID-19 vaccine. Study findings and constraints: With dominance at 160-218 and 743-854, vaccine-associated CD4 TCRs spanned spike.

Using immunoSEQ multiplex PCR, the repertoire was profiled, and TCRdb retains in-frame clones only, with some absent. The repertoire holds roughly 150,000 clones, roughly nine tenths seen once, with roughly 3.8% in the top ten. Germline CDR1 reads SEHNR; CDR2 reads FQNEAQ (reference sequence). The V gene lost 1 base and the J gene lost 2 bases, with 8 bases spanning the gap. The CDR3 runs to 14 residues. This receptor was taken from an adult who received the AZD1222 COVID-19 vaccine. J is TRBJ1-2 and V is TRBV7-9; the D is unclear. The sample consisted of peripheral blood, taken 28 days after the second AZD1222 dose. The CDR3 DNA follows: TGTGCCAGCAGCTTAGGCGGGGAAAACTATGGCTACACCTTC. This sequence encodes CASSLGGENYGYTF.